These 23 T cell receptor beta chains were all obtained from the same sample, sequenced in a study of glioma-infiltrating T cells after dendritic cell vaccination. The time point is: after dendritic cell vaccination, including at tumor progression/relapse. Repertoires were generated with immunoSEQ multiplex PCR, while TCRdb's copy carries only in-frame clones and drops some. The profile shows approximately 92,000 clones, approximately 84% of them singletons. The material was blood, obtained after dendritic cell vaccination. The receptors here all came from a human donor with glioblastoma.

This chain connects TRBV19 to TRBJ1-5, with D maybe TRBD1 (6 bases). The CDR3 has 13 amino acids. Trimming pared 7 bases from V and 9 bases from J, leaving 16 bases between. Per germline, CDR1 LNHDA and CDR2 SQIVND (reference sequence). Written as DNA, the CDR3 is TGTGCCAGTAATGGGGGCCAGGGAACGCCCCAGCATTTT. Translating it yields CASNGGQGTPQHF.

The chain recombines TRBV2 with TRBJ2-2, with TRBD2 as a possible D gene (6 bases). The germline CDR1 and CDR2 sequences are SNHLY and FYNNEI. V lost 7 bases to trimming and J lost 3 bases, with 12 bases between them. This CDR3 is built from 14 residues. CDR3 nucleotides: TGTGCCAGCAAAGACCCGGGAGACACCGGGGAGCTGTTTTTT. It specifies CASKDPGDTGELFF. The full variable domain, its missing parts supplied by reference TRBV2 and TRBJ2-2, is EPEVTQTPSHQVTQMGQEVILRCVPISNHLYFYWYRQILGQKVEFLVSFYNNEISEKSEIFDDQFSVERPDGSNFTLKIRSTKLEDSAMYFCASKDPGDTGELFFGEGSRLTVL.

The J gene is TRBJ1-5, the V gene TRBV2; no clear D. The germline V gene encodes CDR1 SNHLY and CDR2 FYNNEI. Trimming left V 6 bases short and J 2 bases short, with 23 bases between. CDR3 length: 18 amino acids. The CDR3 region has the DNA TGTGCCAGCAGCGCCTTAAGAGGTAGAAGCTCGGGCAATCAGCCCCAGCATTTT. Residues: CASSALRGRSSGNQPQHF.

This clone was observed a few times. V is TRBV7-9 and J is TRBJ2-5; a weak D match, TRBD1 (6 bases). CDR3 size: 14 residues. V shed 1 base and J shed 1 base, with 7 bases lying between them. Germline V gene sequence: CDR1 SEHNR, CDR2 FQNEAQ (reference sequence). The CDR3 spells CASSLGTVQETQYF. The CDR3 DNA reads TGTGCCAGCAGCTTAGGGACAGTCCAAGAGACCCAGTACTTC.

This chain links TRBV11-1 with TRBJ1-1, with D unresolved. V was clipped by 2 bases and J by 7 bases, with 8 bases between them. Germline CDR1 and CDR2: SGHAT and FQDESV (reference sequence). CDR3 length: 12 amino acids. The CDR3 DNA is TGTGCCAGCAGCTTAATGCGGAGTGAAGCTTTCTTT. Translated: CASSLMRSEAFF.

The chain uses TRBV19 and TRBJ2-2, with a weak D call TRBD2 (5 bases). CDR1 LNHDA and CDR2 SQIVND come from the germline V gene (reference sequence). This CDR3 has 14 amino acids. V lost 6 bases to trimming and J lost 6 bases, with 14 bases between them. The CDR3 sequence is CASRRDPSAGELFF. The CDR3 DNA reads as TGTGCCAGTAGGAGGGATCCTTCCGCCGGGGAGCTGTTTTTT.

CDR3 nucleotide sequence: TGTGCCAGCAGTGGTTTGGCTAGCGCGAACACCGGGGAGCTGTTTTTT. Its protein product is CASSGLASANTGELFF. This sequence joins TRBV2 and TRBJ2-2, with a possible D match to TRBD2 (6 bases). CDR1 and CDR2 from the germline V gene are SNHLY and FYNNEI. CDR3 length: 16 residues. V lost 4 bases, J lost 0 bases, and 12 bases lay in between.

V gene TRBV28 combines with J gene TRBJ2-2; no firm D call. The CDR3 is made up of 13 amino acids. Germline V gives CDR1 MDHEN, CDR2 SYDVKM. Trimming left V 5 bases short and J 4 bases short, with 8 bases between. The CDR3 spells CASSLYSTGELFF. As DNA, the CDR3 is TGTGCCAGCAGTCTTTATAGCACCGGGGAGCTGTTTTTT.

V gene TRBV10-3 combines with J gene TRBJ1-1; 8 positions agree with TRBD1. The CDR3 runs to 15 residues. V was clipped by 4 bases and J by 0 bases; unmatched bases: 4. Germline-derived CDR1 and CDR2 are ENHRY and SYGVKD. The CDR3 is CAISGQTGVNTEAFF. As DNA, the CDR3 is TGTGCCATCAGTGGTCAGACAGGGGTGAACACTGAAGCTTTCTTT.

The rearrangement uses TRBV5-1 and TRBJ1-4; possibly TRBD1 for D (5 bases). This CDR3 is 15 amino acids long. V was pared by 4 bases and J by 0 bases, with 10 bases between. CDR1 is SGHRS and CDR2 is YFSETQ in the germline V gene. In DNA, the CDR3 is TGCGCCAGCAGCCTTACAGGCGCAACTAATGAAAAACTGTTTTTT. This gives the protein CASSLTGATNEKLFF.

The V call is TRBV6-1, the J call TRBJ2-7, with no clear D. The CDR3 contains 13 residues. Germline V gene lookup returns CDR1 MNHNS and CDR2 SASEGT. Deletions cut 5 bases from V and 4 bases from J, with 12 bases between. The CDR3 sequence: CASSRLPSYEQYF. The CDR3 coding sequence is TGTGCCAGCAGTCGACTGCCTAGTTACGAGCAGTACTTC.

This sequence joins TRBV18 and TRBJ2-7, with D possibly matching TRBD2 (6 bases). CDR1 is KGHSH and CDR2 is LQKENI in the germline V gene. The CDR3 is 13 residues long. Trimming took off 5 bases at V and 7 bases at J, with 15 bases between the two ends. The CDR3 coding sequence is TGTGCCAGCTCAGTAAGAAACCGGGAGGAGCAGTACTTC. Amino acids: CASSVRNREEQYF.

V and J are TRBV5-1 and TRBJ2-5, with unresolved D. Trimming removed 0 bases at V and 2 bases at J, with 8 bases between. This CDR3 comprises 14 residues. The V gene's germline CDR1 is SGHRS and CDR2 YFSETQ. The chain's CDR3 is CASSLAHGQETQYF. The CDR3 DNA follows: TGCGCCAGCAGCTTGGCACACGGGCAAGAGACCCAGTACTTC.

CDR3 loop: CASSYSELAGEVPYF. DNA for the CDR3: TGTGCCAGCAGTTACTCTGAACTAGCGGGAGAAGTTCCGTACTTC. V is TRBV6-5 and J is TRBJ2-7; 11 bases line up with TRBD2. After removal of 0 bases from V and 12 bases from J, the junction contained 10 bases not matched to a gene. The CDR3 runs 15 residues. CDR1 is MNHEY, CDR2 SVGAGI, per germline.

This rearrangement joins TRBV11-2 to TRBJ2-7, with TRBD2 matching 9 bases. Germline CDR1 is SGHAT and CDR2 is FQNNGV. The CDR3 covers 17 residues. V lost 4 bases and J lost 3; bases outside the gene matches: 13. CDR3 protein: CASSSAGAGGYLYEQYF. The DNA of the CDR3 is TGTGCCAGCAGCTCCGCAGGAGCGGGAGGTTATCTCTACGAGCAGTACTTC.

V usage is TRBV30 and J usage is TRBJ2-5; D might be TRBD2 (6 bases). Deletions cut 0 bases from V and 11 bases from J, with 19 bases between. CDR1 and CDR2 (germline): GTSNPN, SVGIG (reference sequence). The CDR3 consists of 14 residues. CDR3 loop: CAWSVLGTFLEQYF. The DNA of the CDR3 is TGTGCCTGGAGTGTACTCGGGACTTTTTTAGAGCAGTACTTC.

V gene TRBV5-1 combines with J gene TRBJ2-5; D unresolved. Trimming removed 0 bases at V and 5 bases at J, with 5 bases between. This CDR3 has 12 amino acids. Germline CDR1 is SGHRS and CDR2 is YFSETQ. The CDR3 DNA follows: TGCGCCAGCAGCTTGGGAGCTGAGACCCAGTACTTC. Translation gives CASSLGAETQYF. Based on the CDR3 plus reference TRBV5-1 and TRBJ2-5, the full variable domain is KAGVTQTPRYLIKTRGQQVTLSCSPISGHRSVSWYQQTPGQGLQFLFEYFSETQRNKGNFPGRFSGRQFSNSRSEMNVSTLELGDSALYLCASSLGAETQYFGPGTRLLVL.

A few counts support this clone. The chain combines TRBV7-2 with TRBJ1-3, with D perhaps matching TRBD1 (5 bases). The V end was cut by 5 bases, the J end by 0 bases, with 8 bases between. This CDR3 has 14 amino acids. Germline CDR1 is SGHTA and CDR2 is FQGNSA. This chain's CDR3 is CASSPDSSGNTIYF. CDR3 DNA: TGTGCCAGCAGCCCCGACAGCTCTGGAAACACCATATATTTT.

The chain employs TRBV4-2 and TRBJ1-1; 7 bases agree with TRBD1. Germline loops: CDR1 LGHNA, CDR2 YNFKEQ. The junction had 7 bases not matched to a gene; V was cut back by 5 bases and J by 1 base. The CDR3 runs to 15 residues. The CDR3 here is CASSSGQQGNTEAFF. In DNA, the CDR3 is TGTGCCAGCAGCTCGGGACAGCAGGGGAACACTGAAGCTTTCTTT.

This sequence joins TRBV6-5 and TRBJ1-3; 10 bases map to TRBD1. The ends lost 4 bases at V and 1 base at J; junction bases unmatched: 4. Germline CDR1 and CDR2: MNHEY and SVGAGI. CDR3 length: 16 residues. CDR3 DNA sequence: TGTGCCAGCAGTTCCGGACAGGGGGGATCTGGAAACACCATATATTTT. This translates into CASSSGQGGSGNTIYF.

This chain connects TRBV9 to TRBJ2-1, with TRBD2 as a possible D gene (5 bases). CDR1 is SGDLS, CDR2 YYNGEE, per germline. Trimming cost V 2 bases and J 7 bases, with 13 bases left between them. CDR3 length: 14 residues. The CDR3 spells CASSVTGNGNEQFF. CDR3 DNA: TGTGCCAGCAGCGTTACCGGGAATGGAAATGAGCAGTTCTTC.

This chain joins TRBV5-3 and TRBJ2-5, with 8 positions matching TRBD1. Being an ORF, TRBV5-3 has a function that is uncertain. This CDR3 comprises 14 residues. The ends lost 4 bases at V and 4 bases at J; junction bases unmatched: 6. The CDR3 nucleotides read TGTGCCAGAAGCCCGGACAGGGCCCCAGAGACCCAGTACTTC. Its protein product is CARSPDRAPETQYF.

This clone has only one observation. The chain couples TRBV11-2 to TRBJ2-3; possibly TRBD2 for D (5 bases). This CDR3 has 19 amino acids. The germline V gene encodes CDR1 SGHAT and CDR2 FQNNGV. V lost 1 base to trimming and J lost 0 bases, with 20 bases between them. The CDR3 coding sequence is TGTGCCAGCAGCTTAGTGGAGGTTTCTTGGGTGGGCAGCACAGATACGCAGTATTTT. This encodes CASSLVEVSWVGSTDTQYF. Looking up the rest from reference TRBV11-2 and TRBJ2-3 gives the full variable domain: EAGVAQSPRYKIIEKRQSVAFWCNPISGHATLYWYQQILGQGPKLLIQFQNNGVVDDSQLPKDRFSAERLKGVDSTLKIQPAKLEDSAVYLCASSLVEVSWVGSTDTQYFGPGTRLTVL.